This paragraph reports one T cell receptor beta chain. Libraries were prepared by immunoSEQ multiplex PCR; TCRdb keeps only in-frame clonotypes and omits some of them. Of approximately 170,000 clones listed, 83% are singletons. This sample was included in a study of blood T cell repertoires in COVID-19. Trimming removed 1 base from V and 1 base from J, with 7 bases in between. Per germline, CDR1 LGHDT and CDR2 YNNKEL (reference sequence). This CDR3 contains 14 residues. The receptor comes from a woman of 80 years or more with acute or convalescent COVID-19. The chain is built from TRBV3-1 (or the pseudogene TRBV3-2) and TRBJ1-1, with D possibly TRBD1 on 5 matching bases. Sequences were obtained from peripheral blood. CDR3 amino acids: CASSQGQPNTEAFF. The DNA of the CDR3 is TGTGCCAGCAGCCAAGGACAGCCGAACACTGAAGCTTTCTTT.